This entry lists 5 T cell receptor beta chains sequenced from one sample in a study of blood T cell repertoires in COVID-19. Produced via immunoSEQ multiplex PCR; TCRdb's table is partial and in-frame only. The sample holds 200,000 to 250,000 clones; around 85% are singletons and the top ten take approximately 4.2%. The sample comprised PBMCs or T cells enriched from blood (not recorded which). The receptor set was obtained from a woman aged 40 to 49 with acute COVID-19.

The gene calls are TRBV7-9 and TRBJ2-7, with D perhaps matching TRBD1 (6 bases). V was shortened by 5 bases and J by 6 bases, with 23 bases between the two germline ends. The CDR3 is 16 residues long. Germline V lookup: CDR1 SEHNR, CDR2 FQNEAQ (reference sequence). This CDR3 reads CASSPARDTITGEQYF. The CDR3 bases are TGTGCCAGCAGCCCAGCCCGGGACACCATTACGGGCGAGCAGTACTTC.

This chain links TRBV11-2 with TRBJ2-7, with D maybe TRBD2 (6 bases). The CDR3 covers 12 residues. V was pared by 5 bases and J by 7 bases, with 12 bases between. Germline values: CDR1 SGHAT, CDR2 FQNNGV. CDR3 nucleotides: TGTGCCAGCAGCGGGGGGTTCGGGGAGCAGTACTTC. Residues: CASSGGFGEQYF.

The CDR3 reads CSAKRTTNEKLFF. As DNA, the CDR3 is TGCAGCGCAAAGAGGACAACTAATGAAAAACTGTTTTTT. V is TRBV29-1 and J is TRBJ1-4, with unresolved D. Trimming cost V 7 bases and J 0 bases, with 9 bases left between them. CDR3 size: 13 residues. The V gene's germline CDR1 is SQVTM and CDR2 ANQGSEA.

V and J are TRBV15 and TRBJ1-5; D is uncertain. Per germline, CDR1 LNHNV and CDR2 YYDKDF (reference sequence). V lost 1 base and J lost 1, with 5 bases in between. This CDR3 spans 14 amino acids. CDR3 nucleotide sequence: TGTGCCACCAGCAGAGCTCAGAGCAATCAGCCCCAGCATTTT. Residues: CATSRAQSNQPQHF.

The rearrangement links TRBV7-2 to TRBJ2-4; 9 bases map to TRBD2. Germline V lookup: CDR1 SGHTA, CDR2 FQGNSA. The CDR3 sequence is 18 residues long. With 1 base clipped from V and 2 bases from J, the junction kept 9 bases outside the gene matches. CDR3 protein: CASSLGPRLAGTKNIQYF. The CDR3 DNA is TGTGCCAGCAGCTTAGGGCCGCGGCTAGCGGGGACCAAAAACATTCAGTACTTC. Full variable domain (outside the CDR3, taken from reference TRBV7-2 and TRBJ2-4): GAGVSQSPSNKVTEKGKDVELRCDPISGHTALYWYRQSLGQGLEFLIYFQGNSAPDKSGLPSDRFSAERTGGSVSTLTIQRTQQEDSAVYLCASSLGPRLAGTKNIQYFGAGTRLSVL.